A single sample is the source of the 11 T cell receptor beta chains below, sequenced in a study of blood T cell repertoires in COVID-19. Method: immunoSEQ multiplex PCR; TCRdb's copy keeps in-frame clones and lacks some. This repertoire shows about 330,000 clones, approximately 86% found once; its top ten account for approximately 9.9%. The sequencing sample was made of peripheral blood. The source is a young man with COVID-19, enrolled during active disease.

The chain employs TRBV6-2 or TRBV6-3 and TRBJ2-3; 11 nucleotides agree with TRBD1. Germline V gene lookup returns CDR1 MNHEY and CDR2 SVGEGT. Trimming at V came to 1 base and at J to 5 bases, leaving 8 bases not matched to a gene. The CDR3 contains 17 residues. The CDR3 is CASSYWGGQGAGDTQYF. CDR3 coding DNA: TGTGCCAGCAGTTACTGGGGTGGACAGGGGGCCGGAGATACGCAGTATTTT.

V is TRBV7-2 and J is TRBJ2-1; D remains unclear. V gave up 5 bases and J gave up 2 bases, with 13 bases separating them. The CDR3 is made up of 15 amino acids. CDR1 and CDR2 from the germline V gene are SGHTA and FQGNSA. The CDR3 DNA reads TGTGCCAGCAGCCTCTCAAGCGTGGCCTACAATGAGCAGTTCTTC. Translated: CASSLSSVAYNEQFF.

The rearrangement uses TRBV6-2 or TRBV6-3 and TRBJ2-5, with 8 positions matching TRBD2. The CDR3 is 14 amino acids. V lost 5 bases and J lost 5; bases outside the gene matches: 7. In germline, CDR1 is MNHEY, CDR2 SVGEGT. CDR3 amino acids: CASSPGLVGETQYF. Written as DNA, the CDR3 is TGTGCCAGCAGTCCGGGACTAGTCGGGGAGACCCAGTACTTC.

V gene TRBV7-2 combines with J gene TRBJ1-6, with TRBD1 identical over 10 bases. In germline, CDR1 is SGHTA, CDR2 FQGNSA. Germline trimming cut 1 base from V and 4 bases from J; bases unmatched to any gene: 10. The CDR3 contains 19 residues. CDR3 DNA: TGTGCCAGCAGCTTAGTGGGGACAGGGGCGACTTTTTATAATTCACCCCTCCACTTT. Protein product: CASSLVGTGATFYNSPLHF.

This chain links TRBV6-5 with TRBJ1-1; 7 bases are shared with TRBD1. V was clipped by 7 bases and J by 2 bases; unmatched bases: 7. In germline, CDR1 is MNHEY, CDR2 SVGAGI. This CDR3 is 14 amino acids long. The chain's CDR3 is CASTVGQLNTEAFF. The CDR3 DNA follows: TGTGCCAGCACTGTGGGACAGCTTAACACTGAAGCTTTCTTT.

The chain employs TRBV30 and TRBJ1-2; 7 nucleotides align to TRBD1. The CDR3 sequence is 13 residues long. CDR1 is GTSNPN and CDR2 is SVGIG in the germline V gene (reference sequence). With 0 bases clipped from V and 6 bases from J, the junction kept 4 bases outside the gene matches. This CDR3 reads CAWSVPGGDGYTF. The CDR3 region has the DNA TGTGCCTGGAGTGTACCAGGGGGTGATGGCTACACCTTC.

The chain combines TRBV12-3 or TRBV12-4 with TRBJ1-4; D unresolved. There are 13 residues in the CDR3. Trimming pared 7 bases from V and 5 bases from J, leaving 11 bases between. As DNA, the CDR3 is TGTGCCAGCACACGAGGCGAGAATGAAAAACTGTTTTTT. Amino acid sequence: CASTRGENEKLFF.

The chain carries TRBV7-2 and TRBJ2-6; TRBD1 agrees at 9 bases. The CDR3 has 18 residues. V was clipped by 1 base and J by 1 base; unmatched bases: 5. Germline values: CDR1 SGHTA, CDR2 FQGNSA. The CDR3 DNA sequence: TGTGCCAGCAGCTTAGTCCCACAGGGGGCGTCTGGGGCCAACGTCCTGACTTTC. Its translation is CASSLVPQGASGANVLTF. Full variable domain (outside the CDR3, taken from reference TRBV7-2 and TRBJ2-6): GAGVSQSPSNKVTEKGKDVELRCDPISGHTALYWYRQSLGQGLEFLIYFQGNSAPDKSGLPSDRFSAERTGGSVSTLTIQRTQQEDSAVYLCASSLVPQGASGANVLTFGAGSRLTVL.

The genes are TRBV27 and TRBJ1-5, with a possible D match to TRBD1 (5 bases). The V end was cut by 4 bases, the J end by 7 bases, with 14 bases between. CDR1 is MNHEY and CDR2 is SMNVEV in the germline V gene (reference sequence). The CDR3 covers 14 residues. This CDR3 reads CASSYQGAGQPQHF. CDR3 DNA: TGTGCCAGCAGTTATCAGGGCGCAGGACAGCCCCAGCATTTT.

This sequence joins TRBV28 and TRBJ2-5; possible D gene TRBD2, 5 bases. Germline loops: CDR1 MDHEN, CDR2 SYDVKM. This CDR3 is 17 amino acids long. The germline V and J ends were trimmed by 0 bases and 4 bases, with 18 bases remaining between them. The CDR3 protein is CASSLWREGWRSETQYF. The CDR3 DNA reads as TGTGCCAGCAGTTTATGGAGAGAGGGATGGAGGTCAGAGACCCAGTACTTC.

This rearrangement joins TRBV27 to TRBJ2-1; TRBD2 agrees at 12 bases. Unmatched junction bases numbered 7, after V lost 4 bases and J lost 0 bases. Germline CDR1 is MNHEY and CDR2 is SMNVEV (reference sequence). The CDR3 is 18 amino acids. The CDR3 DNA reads TGTGCCAGCAGTTACGGGACTAGCGGGCGTAACTCCTACAATGAGCAGTTCTTC. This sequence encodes CASSYGTSGRNSYNEQFF.